This T cell receptor beta chain was recovered during a study of T-cell reconstitution after alpha-beta-depleted transplantation in children. The ends lost 2 bases at V and 0 bases at J; junction bases unmatched: 11. Looked up from germline, CDR1 is MNHEY and CDR2 is SVGAGI. The CDR3 runs 19 residues. The TCRbeta library incorporated unique molecular identifiers. TCRdb independently ran MiXCR on the PCR reads; one entry per CDR3 protein. The table lists about 580,000 distinct CDR3 sequences, roughly 24% of them singletons. The chain is built from TRBV6-5 and TRBJ1-3; TRBD1 agrees at 9 bases. The specimen was PBMCs, mostly from graft donor cells, collected 360 days after TCRalphabeta/CD19-depleted stem cell transplant. The receptor was isolated from a boy younger than two who had a stem cell transplant for acute myeloid leukemia, so the T cells may come from the graft donor. In DNA form, the CDR3 reads TGTGCCAGCAGTTACCTGAAGCTGGGACAGGGTACCTCTGGAAACACCATATATTTT. It specifies CASSYLKLGQGTSGNTIYF.